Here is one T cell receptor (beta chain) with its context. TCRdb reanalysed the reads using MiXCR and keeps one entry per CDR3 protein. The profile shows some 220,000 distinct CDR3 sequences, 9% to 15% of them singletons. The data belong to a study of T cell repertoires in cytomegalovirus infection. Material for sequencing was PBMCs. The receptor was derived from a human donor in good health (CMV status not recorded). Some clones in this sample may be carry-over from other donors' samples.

The CDR3 loop reads CASSRTSATDTQYF. CDR3 in DNA: TGTGCCAGCAGCCGGACTAGCGCCACAGATACGCAGTATTTT. The J gene is TRBJ2-3, the V gene TRBV9, with 9 bases identical to TRBD2. Germline CDR1 and CDR2: SGDLS and YYNGEE. V shed 4 bases, J shed 2 bases, and the junction held 2 bases outside the gene matches. There are 14 residues in the CDR3.